Listed here is a single T cell receptor beta chain. Its specificity is not known. This record belongs to a study of beta chain features in type 1 diabetes. Overall study results and limits: TCRB CDR3s were moderately but significantly shorter in Type 1 diabetes patients in all four CD4+ subsets.

The germline CDR1 and CDR2 sequences are MNHNS and SASEGT. The CDR3 extends over 11 amino acids. The ends were cut back, 4 bases at V and 9 bases at J, with 7 bases in the middle. The isolated RNA, all of it, was reverse transcribed, so expressed TCRB transcripts were what got sequenced. TCRdb keeps only in-frame clones here, not all; method: immunoSEQ multiplex PCR. The sample consists of 500,000 to 850,000 clones, over 13% of them appearing once. The V call is TRBV6-1, the J call TRBJ2-1; D is unclear. Sequencing was carried out using naive CD4+ T cells from blood. The clonotype originates from a man aged 18 to 30 with type 1 diabetes. The CDR3 region is CASSVSPEQFF. Here the CDR3 DNA reads TGTGCCAGCAGTGTATCCCCTGAGCAGTTCTTC.